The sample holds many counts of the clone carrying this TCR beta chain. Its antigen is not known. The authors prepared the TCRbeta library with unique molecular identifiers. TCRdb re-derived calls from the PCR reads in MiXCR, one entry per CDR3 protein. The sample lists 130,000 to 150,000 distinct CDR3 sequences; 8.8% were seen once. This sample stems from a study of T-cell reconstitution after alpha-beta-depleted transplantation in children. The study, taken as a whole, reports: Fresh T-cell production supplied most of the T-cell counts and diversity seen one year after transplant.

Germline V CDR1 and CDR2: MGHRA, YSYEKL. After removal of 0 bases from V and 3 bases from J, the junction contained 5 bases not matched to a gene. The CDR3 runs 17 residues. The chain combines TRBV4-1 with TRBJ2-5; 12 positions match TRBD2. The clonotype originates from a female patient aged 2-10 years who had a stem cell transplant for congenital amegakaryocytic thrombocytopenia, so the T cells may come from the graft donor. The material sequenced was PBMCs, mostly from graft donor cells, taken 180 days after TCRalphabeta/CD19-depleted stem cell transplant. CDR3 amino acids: CASSQETLAGGEETQYF. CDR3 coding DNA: TGCGCCAGCAGCCAAGAAACCCTAGCGGGAGGGGAAGAGACCCAGTACTTC.